This entry lists 21 T cell receptor beta chains sequenced from one sample in a study of T-cell memory formation after mild COVID-19. Each CDR3 protein is one row after TCRdb ran MiXCR on the 5' RACE reads. The profile shows about 210,000 distinct CDR3 sequences, more than 25% of them singletons. Sequences were obtained from PBMCs or a T cell subset sorted from them (not recorded which). The receptors come from an adult woman who had mild COVID-19 (a few samples of this study predate the infection). Cell type and time point are not known.

The rearrangement links TRBV7-2 to TRBJ2-5; 13 positions match TRBD2. Germline V gives CDR1 SGHTA, CDR2 FQGNSA. The V and J ends lost 4 bases and 5 bases, in that order; junction bases with no gene match: 4. CDR3 length: 15 residues. CDR3 region: CASSSGLAGMETQYF. The CDR3 DNA sequence: TGTGCCAGCAGCTCGGGACTAGCGGGAATGGAGACCCAGTACTTC. Full variable domain (rest looked up from reference TRBV7-2 and TRBJ2-5): GAGVSQSPSNKVTEKGKDVELRCDPISGHTALYWYRQSLGQGLEFLIYFQGNSAPDKSGLPSDRFSAERTGGSVSTLTIQRTQQEDSAVYLCASSSGLAGMETQYFGPGTRLLVL.

The chain recombines TRBV29-1 with TRBJ1-2; TRBD1 might be the D (5 bases). The CDR3 loop spans 13 amino acids. Trimming took 7 bases from V and 4 from J, leaving 16 bases between them. In germline, CDR1 is SQVTM, CDR2 ANQGSEA. The CDR3 DNA follows: TGCAGCGGCCTTTTGGGGGGGGGCTATGGCTACACCTTC. It is translated as CSGLLGGGYGYTF.

CDR3 residues: CASSLFWTGVNQPQHF. The CDR3 coding sequence is TGTGCCAGCAGTCTCTTTTGGACAGGCGTTAATCAGCCCCAGCATTTT. The V gene is TRBV12-3 or TRBV12-4, the J gene TRBJ1-5; 7 bases line up with TRBD1. With V trimmed by 5 bases and J by 4 bases, 11 bases remained unmatched. CDR3 length: 16 residues.

Ten or more counts support this clonotype. This chain joins TRBV11-2 and TRBJ2-6; no clear D gene. The V end was cut by 5 bases, the J end by 1 base, with 6 bases between. CDR1 SGHAT and CDR2 FQNNGV come from the germline V gene. The CDR3 is 14 residues long. For the CDR3, the DNA is TGTGCCAGCAGCCCCACTTCTGGGGCCAACGTCCTGACTTTC. The encoded protein is CASSPTSGANVLTF.

This clonotype has only a few counts. This chain links TRBV11-1 with TRBJ2-1, with D perhaps TRBD2 (5 bases). This CDR3 comprises 14 residues. Germline lookup yields CDR1 SGHAT and CDR2 FQDESV (reference sequence). With 0 bases removed from V and 7 bases from J, the gap between germline ends came to 10 bases. The CDR3 DNA is TGTGCCAGCAGCTTAGCGGGAGTAGGAAATGAGCAGTTCTTC. It translates to CASSLAGVGNEQFF. The entire variable domain, with the rest obtained from reference TRBV11-1 and TRBJ2-1, is as follows: EAEVAQSPRYKITEKSQAVAFWCDPISGHATLYWYRQILGQGPELLVQFQDESVVDDSQLPKDRFSAERLKGVDSTLKIQPAELGDSAMYLCASSLAGVGNEQFFGPGTRLTVL.

A few counts support this clonotype. The genes are TRBV18 and TRBJ2-7, with D perhaps TRBD1 (6 bases). Germline CDR1 and CDR2: KGHSH and LQKENI. The V end was cut by 6 bases, the J end by 0 bases, with 15 bases between. This CDR3 is built from 15 residues. This CDR3 reads CASSKTGLPSYEQYF. The CDR3, as DNA: TGTGCCAGCTCGAAAACAGGGTTACCCTCCTACGAGCAGTACTTC.

This chain joins TRBV12-3 or TRBV12-4 and TRBJ1-5, with D unclear. The CDR3 extends over 15 amino acids. Trimming took off 2 bases at V and 1 base at J, with 9 bases between the two ends. CDR3 bases: TGTGCCAGCAGTTTAATGAGGCAGAGCAATCAGCCCCAGCATTTT. The encoded protein is CASSLMRQSNQPQHF.

This clonotype was observed at least ten times. The chain links TRBV6-2 or TRBV6-3 to TRBJ2-3; D uncertain. The V and J ends lost 5 bases and 1 base respectively, with 1 base between them. CDR3 length equals 11 residues. Germline V gives CDR1 MNHEY, CDR2 SVGEGT. The CDR3 coding sequence is TGTGCCAGCAGTCGCACAGATACGCAGTATTTT. It yields the protein CASSRTDTQYF.

This clonotype was detected only a few times. The chain uses TRBV18 and TRBJ2-7; 7 bases match TRBD2. Germline V gives CDR1 KGHSH, CDR2 LQKENI. With V trimmed by 1 base and J by 0 bases, 6 bases remained unmatched. This CDR3 contains 16 residues. CDR3 residues: CASSPLRSGDSYEQYF. DNA for the CDR3: TGTGCCAGCTCACCACTGAGGAGCGGGGACTCCTACGAGCAGTACTTC.

The chain employs TRBV27 and TRBJ1-2, with 9 bases identical to TRBD1. This CDR3 is built from 15 residues. J gave up 5 bases and V 2 bases, and 6 bases lay outside the gene matches. Germline V lookup: CDR1 MNHEY, CDR2 SMNVEV (reference sequence). CDR3 coding DNA: TGTGCCAGCAGTTTAGGAGGACAGGGGAAGTATGGCTACACCTTC. Protein sequence: CASSLGGQGKYGYTF.

This clonotype has at least ten counts. The J gene is TRBJ2-1, the V gene TRBV7-2; maybe TRBD2 (5 bases). Germline V CDR1 and CDR2: SGHTA, FQGNSA. The V and J ends lost 0 bases and 2 bases respectively, with 5 bases between them. The length of the CDR3 is 14 residues. DNA of the CDR3: TGTGCCAGCAGCTTAGCGGGAGCCTACAATGAGCAGTTCTTC. This gives the protein CASSLAGAYNEQFF.

This clonotype was counted once. The CDR3 reads CASSKGLAGVGNEQFF. DNA of the CDR3: TGTGCCAGCAGCAAGGGACTAGCGGGAGTGGGGAATGAGCAGTTCTTC. The chain employs TRBV6-2 or TRBV6-3 and TRBJ2-1, with 14 bases lining up with TRBD2. In germline, CDR1 is MNHEY, CDR2 SVGEGT. The CDR3 sequence is 16 residues long. The ends lost 6 bases at V and 7 bases at J; junction bases unmatched: 8.

This clonotype was seen more than once but under ten times. CDR3 amino acids: CASSLGGGFYNEQFF. The DNA of the CDR3 is TGTGCCAGCAGTCTCGGAGGAGGTTTCTACAATGAGCAGTTCTTC. The chain is built from TRBV2 and TRBJ2-1, with D perhaps TRBD2 (5 bases). Trimming pared 5 bases from V and 3 bases from J, leaving 14 bases between. In germline, CDR1 is SNHLY, CDR2 FYNNEI. The CDR3 length is 15 residues.

This clonotype was seen more than once but under ten times. This sequence joins TRBV7-2 and TRBJ1-2; D unresolved. CDR1 and CDR2 (germline): SGHTA, FQGNSA. The length of the CDR3 is 14 residues. The ends were cut back, 3 bases at V and 4 bases at J, with 12 bases in the middle. As DNA, the CDR3 is TGTGCCAGCAGCTTGGGAGGCCGGAGCTATGGCTACACCTTC. Residues: CASSLGGRSYGYTF. The whole variable domain, remainder taken from reference TRBV7-2 and TRBJ1-2, is GAGVSQSPSNKVTEKGKDVELRCDPISGHTALYWYRQSLGQGLEFLIYFQGNSAPDKSGLPSDRFSAERTGGSVSTLTIQRTQQEDSAVYLCASSLGGRSYGYTFGSGTRLTVV.

This clonotype appeared a few times. The J gene is TRBJ2-4, the V gene TRBV14; 11 bases map to TRBD2. CDR1 SGHDN and CDR2 FVKESK come from the germline V gene. There are 17 residues in the CDR3. V shed 4 bases, J shed 8 bases, and the junction held 13 bases outside the gene matches. Here the CDR3 reads CASSPGVAGGPYDIQYF. Written as DNA, the CDR3 is TGTGCCAGCAGCCCCGGAGTAGCGGGAGGGCCATATGACATTCAGTACTTC.

This chain links TRBV6-2 or TRBV6-3 with TRBJ2-1, with D perhaps matching TRBD1 (5 bases). CDR3 size: 11 residues. Trimming pared 6 bases from V and 7 bases from J, leaving 7 bases between. CDR1 and CDR2 (germline): MNHEY, SVGEGT. CDR3 residues: CASRAGNEQFF. As DNA, the CDR3 is TGTGCCAGCAGGGCAGGGAATGAGCAGTTCTTC.

The chain employs TRBV15 and TRBJ2-7; D ambiguous. CDR1 is LNHNV and CDR2 is YYDKDF in the germline V gene (reference sequence). The V end lost 0 bases, the J end lost 4 bases, and 4 bases lay between the germline ends. The CDR3 covers 12 residues. The CDR3 DNA is TGTGCCACCAGCAGAGATGATTACGAGCAGTACTTC. Its protein is CATSRDDYEQYF.

This chain connects TRBV5-6 to TRBJ2-5, with D uncertain. Trimming pared 1 base from V and 1 base from J, leaving 11 bases between. The CDR3 covers 15 residues. Germline CDR1 is SGHDT and CDR2 is YYEEEE. DNA for the CDR3: TGTGCCAGCAGCTTGCGAGTAGGCTTCCAAGAGACCCAGTACTTC. It encodes CASSLRVGFQETQYF.

The rearrangement uses TRBV4-1 and TRBJ2-2; 13 bases are a match to TRBD2. Germline CDR1 is MGHRA and CDR2 is YSYEKL. The trim removed 4 bases at V and 2 bases at J, leaving 7 bases unmatched. The CDR3 is 18 amino acids. CDR3 DNA sequence: TGCGCCAGCAGCCCCCGGACTAGCGGGGGACCCAACACCGGGGAGCTGTTTTTT. Translating it yields CASSPRTSGGPNTGELFF.

This clonotype was found a few times. The CDR3 here is CASSPGTGGQHQPQHF. The CDR3 DNA reads TGTGCCAGCAGCCCTGGGACAGGGGGACAGCATCAGCCCCAGCATTTT. The V call is TRBV7-9, the J call TRBJ1-5, with TRBD1 matching over 11 bases. The V segment lost 5 bases and the J segment 5 bases; nucleotides outside the gene matches: 8. CDR1 is SEHNR and CDR2 is FQNEAQ in the germline V gene (reference sequence). This CDR3 is 16 amino acids long.

A few counts support this clonotype. The chain uses TRBV10-2 and TRBJ2-7; 7 bases are a match to TRBD1. The CDR3 is 13 residues long. V lost 3 bases, J lost 3 bases, and 2 bases stayed unmatched. CDR1 and CDR2 from the germline V gene are WSHSY and SAAADI. The CDR3 DNA sequence: TGCGCCAGCAGTGATTACAGGGGCTACGAGCAGTACTTC. Amino acid sequence: CASSDYRGYEQYF.